The sequence of this TCR beta chain was determined in a study of T cells after posttransplantation cyclophosphamide. This clone is a singleton in its sample. Its antigen remains unknown. Sequencing used immunoSEQ multiplex PCR; TCRdb keeps in-frame clones, though not all of them. The table lists roughly 20,000 clones, approximately 74% of them singletons. CDR3 length: 11 residues. Germline V gene data show CDR1 as MNHNS and CDR2 as SASEGT. Trimming shortened V by 5 bases and J by 18 bases, and 14 bases separated the two germline ends. Cyclophosphamide on days +3 and +4 followed busulfan-fludarabine conditioning and a marrow graft. Study-wide results and caveats: TRB overlap between skin or GI tissue T cells and blood was limited.

Sample: PBMCs, taken after an allogeneic stem cell transplant with post-transplant cyclophosphamide. This TCR came from a young adult male patient who received an allogeneic stem cell transplant from a related donor, was CMV-positive, and had acute GVHD only. Some of these T cells may belong to the graft donor. This rearrangement joins TRBV6-1 to TRBJ1-6; D may be TRBD1 (5 bases). The CDR3 nucleotides read TGTGCCAGCAGTAGCGTGTCAGGGAACCACTTT. It is translated as CASSSVSGNHF.